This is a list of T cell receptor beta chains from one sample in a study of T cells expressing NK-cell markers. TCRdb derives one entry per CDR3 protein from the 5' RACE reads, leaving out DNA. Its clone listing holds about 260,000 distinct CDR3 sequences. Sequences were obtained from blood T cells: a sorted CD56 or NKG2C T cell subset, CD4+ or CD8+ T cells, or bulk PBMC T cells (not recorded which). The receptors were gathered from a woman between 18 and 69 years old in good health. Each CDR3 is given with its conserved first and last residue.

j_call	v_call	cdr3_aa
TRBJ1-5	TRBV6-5	CASSYREGQPQHF
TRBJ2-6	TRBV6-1	CASRRQLSGANVLTF
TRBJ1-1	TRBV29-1	CSVGTATEAFF
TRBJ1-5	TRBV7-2	CASSLALGSDQPQHF
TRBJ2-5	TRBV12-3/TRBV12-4	CASSLAQGWTQYF
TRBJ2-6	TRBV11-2	CASSLEATGRLGANVLTF
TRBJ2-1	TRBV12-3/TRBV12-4	CASSLLAGANEQFF
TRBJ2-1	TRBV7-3	CASSLGTGGGSLSYNEQFF
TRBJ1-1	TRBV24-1	CATRDDTGVSEAFF
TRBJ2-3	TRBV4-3	CASSQDGAGAQDTQYF
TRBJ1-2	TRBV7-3	CASSPGEGPYGYTF
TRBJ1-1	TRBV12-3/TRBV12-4	CASSPRQGAAFF
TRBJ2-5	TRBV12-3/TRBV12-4	CASSGQGGQTQYF
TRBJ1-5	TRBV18	CASSRHSEGNQPQHF
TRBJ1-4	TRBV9	CASSRPSSTTNEKLFF
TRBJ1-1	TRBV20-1	CSARAVNTEAFF
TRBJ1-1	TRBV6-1	CASSPDRGGDTEAFF